This paragraph reports one T cell receptor (beta chain). Its antigen is currently unknown. The sample comes from a study of graft-versus-host responses after intestinal transplantation. Study in general: Induction using anti-thymocyte globulin, followed by tacrolimus and steroids for two to three years, was given to all recipients. The study, taken as a whole, reports: Researchers found GvH clones in recipient marrow, and some showed up first in ileum or blood.

TCRdb's table, derived via immunoSEQ multiplex PCR, lists solely in-frame clones and lacks some. Of 98,000 or so clones listed, roughly 82% are singletons. Germline V gene lookup returns CDR1 LNHDA and CDR2 SQIVND (reference sequence). This CDR3 region has 14 residues. The trim removed 5 bases at V and 4 bases at J, leaving 5 bases unmatched. This clonotype was obtained from a human patient who received an intestinal transplant, so some T cells may come from the graft donor. This rearrangement joins TRBV19 to TRBJ2-1; 7 bases line up with TRBD2. This material consisted of PBMCs, taken 255 days after intestinal transplant. The CDR3 DNA follows: TGTGCCAGTAGTCTGCTAGCGGAATACAATGAGCAGTTCTTC. This gives the protein CASSLLAEYNEQFF. Together with reference TRBV19 and TRBJ2-1, the CDR3 gives the full variable domain: DGGITQSPKYLFRKEGQNVTLSCEQNLNHDAMYWYRQDPGQGLRLIYYSQIVNDFQKGDIAEGYSVSREKKESFPLTVTSAQKNPTAFYLCASSLLAEYNEQFFGPGTRLTVL.